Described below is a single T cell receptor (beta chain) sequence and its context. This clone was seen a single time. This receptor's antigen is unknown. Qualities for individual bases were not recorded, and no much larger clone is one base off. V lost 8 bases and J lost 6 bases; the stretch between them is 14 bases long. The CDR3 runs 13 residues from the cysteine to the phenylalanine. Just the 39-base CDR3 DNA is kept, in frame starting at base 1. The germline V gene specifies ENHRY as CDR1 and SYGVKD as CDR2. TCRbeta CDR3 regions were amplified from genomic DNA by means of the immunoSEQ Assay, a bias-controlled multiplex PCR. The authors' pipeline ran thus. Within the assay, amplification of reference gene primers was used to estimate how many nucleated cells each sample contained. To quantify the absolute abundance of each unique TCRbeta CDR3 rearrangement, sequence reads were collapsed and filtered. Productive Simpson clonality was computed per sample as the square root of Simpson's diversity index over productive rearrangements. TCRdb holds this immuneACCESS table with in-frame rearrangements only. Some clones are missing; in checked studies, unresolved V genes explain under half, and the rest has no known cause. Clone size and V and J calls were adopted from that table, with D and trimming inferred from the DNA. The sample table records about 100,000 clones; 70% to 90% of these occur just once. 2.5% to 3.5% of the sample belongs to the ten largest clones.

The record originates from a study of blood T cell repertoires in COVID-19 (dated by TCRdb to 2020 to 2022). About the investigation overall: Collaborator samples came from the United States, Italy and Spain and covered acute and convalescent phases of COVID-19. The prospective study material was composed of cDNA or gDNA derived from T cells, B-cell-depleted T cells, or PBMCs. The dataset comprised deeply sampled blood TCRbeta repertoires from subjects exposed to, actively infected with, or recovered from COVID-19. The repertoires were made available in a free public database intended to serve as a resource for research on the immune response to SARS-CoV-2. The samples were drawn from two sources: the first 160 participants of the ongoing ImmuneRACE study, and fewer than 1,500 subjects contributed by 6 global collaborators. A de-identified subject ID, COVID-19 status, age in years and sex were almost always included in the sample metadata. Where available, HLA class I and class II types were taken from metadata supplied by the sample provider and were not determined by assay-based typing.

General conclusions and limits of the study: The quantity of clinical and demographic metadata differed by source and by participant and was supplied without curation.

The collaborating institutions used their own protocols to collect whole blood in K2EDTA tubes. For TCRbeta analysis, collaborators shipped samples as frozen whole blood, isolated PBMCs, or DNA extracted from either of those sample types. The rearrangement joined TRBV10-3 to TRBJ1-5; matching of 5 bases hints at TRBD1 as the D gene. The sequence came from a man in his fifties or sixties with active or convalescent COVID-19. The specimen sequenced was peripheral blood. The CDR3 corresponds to CAISGTEGQPQHF. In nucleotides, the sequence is TGTGCCATCTCCGGGACTGAAGGTCAGCCCCAGCATTTT.